A selection of T cell receptor beta chains follows, all from one sample in a study of PD-1 and CTLA-4 blockade in melanoma. Clones were sequenced by immunoSEQ multiplex PCR, and TCRdb holds only the in-frame ones, with some missing. The data contain approximately 17,000 clones, about 73% of them seen just once; the ten biggest clones take up roughly 15%. The material sequenced was CD8+ T cells from peripheral blood, taken from a patient given anti-PD-1 treatment. The receptors originated from a human donor with melanoma. The CDR3 runs from the conserved cysteine through the conserved F or W.

j_call: TRBJ1-1
v_call: TRBV30
cdr3_aa: CAWSVLNTEAFF

j_call: TRBJ2-7
v_call: TRBV30
cdr3_aa: CAWDTGVGYEQYF

j_call: TRBJ2-5
v_call: TRBV6-5
cdr3_aa: CASSPSTDRAGTQYF

j_call: TRBJ2-1
v_call: TRBV15
cdr3_aa: CATTPPLKPYNEQFF

j_call: TRBJ1-4
v_call: TRBV3-1/TRBV3-2
cdr3_aa: CASSQERGRGGETNEKLFF

j_call: TRBJ1-5
v_call: TRBV5-6
cdr3_aa: CASSLWQGGKLQPQHF

j_call: TRBJ1-2
v_call: TRBV19
cdr3_aa: CASSMTERDGYTF

j_call: TRBJ1-6
v_call: TRBV5-4
cdr3_aa: CASSLEGSFYNSPLHF

j_call: TRBJ1-5
v_call: TRBV5-1
cdr3_aa: CASSLGGAPSWPQHF

j_call: TRBJ2-7
v_call: TRBV13
cdr3_aa: CASSLSGTELHEQYF

j_call: TRBJ2-1
v_call: TRBV6-5
cdr3_aa: CASSSGTSVINEQFF

j_call: TRBJ1-6
v_call: TRBV19
cdr3_aa: CASSMGGQGSSPLHF

j_call: TRBJ1-5
v_call: TRBV13
cdr3_aa: CASSPRQGQPQHF

j_call: TRBJ2-1
v_call: TRBV7-6
cdr3_aa: CASSLRGGSGRALSYNEQFF

j_call: TRBJ2-1
v_call: TRBV2
cdr3_aa: CATTSPSSYNEQFF

j_call: TRBJ1-5
v_call: TRBV12-5
cdr3_aa: CASGQRLHSNQPQHF

j_call: TRBJ1-1
v_call: TRBV27
cdr3_aa: CASSPLRERQTEAFF

j_call: TRBJ2-7
v_call: TRBV5-1
cdr3_aa: CASSLRTGDLTYEQYF

j_call: TRBJ2-3
v_call: TRBV11-3
cdr3_aa: CASSPLDRPRGLIGTDTQYF